This T cell receptor (beta chain) emerged from a study of blood T cell repertoires in COVID-19. About the study: The analysed material was cDNA or gDNA that came from T cells, B-cell-depleted T cells, or PBMCs.

The V gene end was trimmed by 7 bases and the J gene end by 6 bases; junction bases not matched to a gene: 21. The CDR3 contains 18 residues. Germline lookup yields CDR1 MDHEN and CDR2 SYDVKM. TCRdb's table, derived via immunoSEQ multiplex PCR, lists solely in-frame clones and lacks some. Among 250,000 to 300,000 clones, roughly 89% were seen once, and the ten largest hold around 3%. The gene calls are TRBV28 and TRBJ1-2, with 9 bases that match TRBD1. Sequenced material: peripheral blood. The sequence was obtained from a woman aged 25 to 39 with active or convalescent COVID-19. For the CDR3, the DNA is TGTGCCAGCACCCAAAGAGCGGGACAGGGTTTCGCGTGGCATGGCTACACCTTC. This codes for CASTQRAGQGFAWHGYTF.